The T cell receptor beta chain described here comes from a study of response to subunit inactivated influenza vaccine. Points from the study as a whole: Authors suggested that a seasonal influenza vaccination recruits few new T cells each time.

In regard to this clonotype: No antigen is known for it.

TCRdb recomputed calls from the RT-PCR reads with MiXCR, one row per CDR3 protein. The sample shows about half a million distinct CDR3 sequences, 25% of them seen only once. The sequence was collected from a man aged 50 or older who received an inactivated influenza vaccine. Here the sequenced sample was CD4+ T cells sorted from PBMCs, taken about 5 days after vaccination.

In DNA, the CDR3 is TGCAGTGCTAGGATGGCGACAGGGCGCGAGGAGACCCAGTACTTC. Encoded protein: CSARMATGREETQYF. The chain is built from TRBV20-1 and TRBJ2-5; 7 bases agree with TRBD1. Germline-derived CDR1 and CDR2 are DFQATT and SNEGSKA (reference sequence). V dropped 3 bases and J dropped 5; count of bases not matched to a gene: 12. The CDR3 is 15 amino acids.